These T cell receptor beta chains were read from a single sample in a study of cytomegalovirus exposure and HLA in healthy donors. Data came from immunoSEQ multiplex PCR; TCRdb stores just in-frame clones and leaves some out. This specimen shows 150,000 to 200,000 clones; the ten leading clones hold 0.75% to 0.85%. The sample consisted of PBMCs. The source is a woman aged 18-29 years in good health and CMV-seropositive. CDR3s include the opening cysteine and the closing phenylalanine or tryptophan. D genes are given only for firm matches.

v_call	d_call	j_call	cdr3_nt	cdr3_aa
TRBV12-5	TRBD1	TRBJ2-1	TGTGCTAGTGGTTCGGGACAGGGGGCAATCGGTGGGGATGAGCAGTTCTTC	CASGSGQGAIGGDEQFF
TRBV29-1	-	TRBJ1-1	TGCAGCGTTGAGTCCAGACTCTCAAACACTGAAGCTTTCTTT	CSVESRLSNTEAFF
TRBV20-1	-	TRBJ2-7	TGCAGTTCGGAAGGGACTCACGAGCAGTACTTC	CSSEGTHEQYF
TRBV30	-	TRBJ1-1	TGTGCCTGGAGTGTACGAGTCACTGAAGCTTTCTTT	CAWSVRVTEAFF
TRBV9	TRBD1	TRBJ1-1	TGTGCCAGCAGCCCGGACAGGGAAGATGAAGCTTTCTTT	CASSPDREDEAFF
TRBV6-5	-	TRBJ1-5	TGTGCCAGCAGACGCGACATCAATCAGCCCCAGCATTTT	CASRRDINQPQHF
TRBV4-2	TRBD1	TRBJ1-3	TGTGCCAGCAGCCAAGACAGGGGGCCGGGAAACACCATATATTTT	CASSQDRGPGNTIYF
TRBV15	TRBD2	TRBJ2-3	TGTGCCACCAGCAGGGGACCTAGCGGGAATAGTGATACGCAGTATTTT	CATSRGPSGNSDTQYF
TRBV20-1	-	TRBJ1-1	TGCAGTGCCCCAGGGGACACTGAAGCTTTCTTT	CSAPGDTEAFF
TRBV7-9	-	TRBJ1-2	TGTGCCAGCAGCTCCTGGAGGGACCGAGGTGAGGGCTACACCTTC	CASSSWRDRGEGYTF
TRBV27	TRBD1	TRBJ2-1	TGTGCCAGCAGCACCCTAGTGGGGACAGGCTCCTACAATGAGCAGTTCTTC	CASSTLVGTGSYNEQFF
TRBV11-2	-	TRBJ2-3	TGTGCCAGCAGCCGGGGAGGTACGCAGTATTTT	CASSRGGTQYF
TRBV4-1	-	TRBJ1-2	TGCGCCAGCAGGCCTACGGGGGGGGCTCCCACGTTTTTTGGCTACACCTTC	CASRPTGGAPTFFGYTF
TRBV30	TRBD1	TRBJ1-5	TGTGCCTGGAGTCGGGGACAGGGGGGCAATCAGCCCCAGCATTTT	CAWSRGQGGNQPQHF
TRBV19	-	TRBJ1-2	TGTGCCAGTAGTATTGATCCGGAGCACTATGGCTACACCTTC	CASSIDPEHYGYTF
TRBV29-1	-	TRBJ1-5	TGCAGCGTTGGCCGGGATGACAATCAGCCCCAGCATTTT	CSVGRDDNQPQHF
TRBV11-3	-	TRBJ1-3	TGTGCCAGCAGCGCTAGGGACACTCTCGGAAACACCATATATTTT	CASSARDTLGNTIYF
TRBV2	-	TRBJ1-1	TGTGCCAGCAGGGGCGATTTCCTCCGCCGAGCTTTCTTT	CASRGDFLRRAFF
TRBV14	TRBD1	TRBJ1-4	TGTGCCAGCAGCCGAGTTCAGGGGGTGGGAGAAAAACTGTTTTTT	CASSRVQGVGEKLFF
TRBV7-2	TRBD2	TRBJ2-1	TGTGCCAGCAGTCGCGGGGGGTACAATGAGCAGTTCTTC	CASSRGGYNEQFF
TRBV6-5	TRBD1	TRBJ1-2	TGTGCCAGCAGTCCCGGGACAGGGGGCGGCTACACCTTC	CASSPGTGGGYTF
TRBV12-5	-	TRBJ1-2	TGTGCTAGTGGTTTGGACACAACAGGGTCTTATGGCTACACCTTC	CASGLDTTGSYGYTF
TRBV2	TRBD2	TRBJ2-1	TGTGCCAGCAGTGAATTTAGCGGGGGCGACAATGAGCAGTTCTTC	CASSEFSGGDNEQFF
TRBV5-1	-	TRBJ2-2	TGCGCCAGCAGCTTGGTCCCCTACGGTTCCAACACCGGGGAGCTGTTTTTT	CASSLVPYGSNTGELFF
TRBV2	-	TRBJ1-1	TGTGCCAGCAGTCCAGAACCCGGCGGCACTGAAGCTTTCTTT	CASSPEPGGTEAFF
TRBV10-3	TRBD2	TRBJ2-7	TGTGCCATCAGTGAGTTGGGACTAGCGGGAGACGAGCAGTACTTC	CAISELGLAGDEQYF
TRBV7-8	-	TRBJ1-2	TGTGCCAGCAGCCTGGGGGGTTATGGCTACACCTTC	CASSLGGYGYTF
TRBV10-3	TRBD1	TRBJ1-1	TGTGCCATCAGTCGACAGGGGGGAACTGAAGCTTTCTTT	CAISRQGGTEAFF
TRBV5-4	TRBD2	TRBJ2-5	TGTGCCAGCAGCTCCTCTAGCGGGGCCCGGGGAGAGACCCAGTACTTC	CASSSSSGARGETQYF
TRBV9	-	TRBJ2-5	TGTGCCAGCAGCGTAGAGGGGTGGCAGCAAGAGACCCAGTACTTC	CASSVEGWQQETQYF
TRBV15	-	TRBJ1-2	TGTGCCACCAGCAGAGATTTGTGGAGCTACTATGGCTACACCTTC	CATSRDLWSYYGYTF
TRBV7-2	TRBD1	TRBJ2-5	TGTGCCAGCAGCATGGGACAGGGGGTCGCCCAGTACTTC	CASSMGQGVAQYF
TRBV29-1	TRBD2	TRBJ2-1	TGCAGCGTCACTCAGCGGGAGGCACACAATGAGCAGTTCTTC	CSVTQREAHNEQFF
TRBV18	TRBD2	TRBJ2-3	TGTGCCAGCTCACCCTCAGCGGGAACTAGCACAGATACGCAGTATTTT	CASSPSAGTSTDTQYF
TRBV19	-	TRBJ2-7	TGTGCCAGTAGTACTCCTATCCGGGACTCCCCTTTGGCCGGCTACGAGCAGTACTTC	CASSTPIRDSPLAGYEQYF
TRBV7-2	TRBD1	TRBJ1-2	TGTGCCAGCAGCTTAGGGGACAGCCCTTACTATGGCTACACCTTC	CASSLGDSPYYGYTF
TRBV27	TRBD1	TRBJ1-1	TGTGCCAGCAGTCCCGGGACAGGGGGGTACACTGAAGCTTTCTTT	CASSPGTGGYTEAFF
TRBV14	-	TRBJ1-1	TGTGCCAGCAGCCTGAGCACTGAAGCTTTCTTT	CASSLSTEAFF
TRBV11-3	TRBD1	TRBJ1-6	TGTGCCAGCAGCCAGACAGGGAATAATTCACCCCTCCACTTT	CASSQTGNNSPLHF
TRBV18	-	TRBJ1-2	TGTGCCAGCTCACCAACGGGACTTAGGGACTATGGCTACACCTTC	CASSPTGLRDYGYTF
TRBV13	-	TRBJ2-1	TGTGCCAGCAGCTCCCCCCCCCACAGGGTGGTGGGAAATGAGCAGTTCTTC	CASSSPPHRVVGNEQFF
TRBV6-5	-	TRBJ2-2	TGTGCCAGCAGCCAAGGAGGAGAGGCCGGGGAGCTGTTTTTT	CASSQGGEAGELFF
TRBV5-1	TRBD2	TRBJ2-1	TGCGCCAGCAGCTTGGACCTAGCGGGTGAGCAGTTCTTC	CASSLDLAGEQFF
TRBV19	-	TRBJ1-2	TGTGCCAGTAGTATGGGGACACTCAACTATGGCTACACCTTC	CASSMGTLNYGYTF
TRBV4-3	-	TRBJ2-1	TGCGCCAGCAGCCATTTTCAGGGCCACCACTCCTACAATGAGCAGTTCTTC	CASSHFQGHHSYNEQFF
TRBV10-2	TRBD1	TRBJ1-1	TGCGCCAGCAGCTCGGACAGGATAAGGAGCACTGAAGCTTTCTTT	CASSSDRIRSTEAFF
TRBV27	TRBD2	TRBJ2-7	TGTGCCAGCAGCCCTGGACTAGCGGCTGCCTCCTACGAGCAGTACTTC	CASSPGLAAASYEQYF